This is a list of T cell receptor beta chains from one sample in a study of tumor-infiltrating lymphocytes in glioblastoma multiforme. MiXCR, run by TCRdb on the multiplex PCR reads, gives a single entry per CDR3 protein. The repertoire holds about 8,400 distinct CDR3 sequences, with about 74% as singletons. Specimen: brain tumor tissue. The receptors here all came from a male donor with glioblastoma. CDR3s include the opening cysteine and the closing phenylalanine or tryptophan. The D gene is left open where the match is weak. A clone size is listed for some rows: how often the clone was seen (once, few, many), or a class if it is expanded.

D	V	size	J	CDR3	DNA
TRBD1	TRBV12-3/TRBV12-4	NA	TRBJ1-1	CVSSHGQGVTEAFF	TGTGTCAGCAGTCACGGACAGGGGGTCACTGAAGCTTTCTTT
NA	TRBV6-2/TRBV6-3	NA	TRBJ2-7	CASSHAYKQYF	TGTGCCAGCAGTCATGCCTACAAGCAGTATTTC
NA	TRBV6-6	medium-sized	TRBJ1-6	CASSPIMGSPLHF	TGTGCCAGCAGTCCTATTATGGGTTCACCCCTCCACTTT
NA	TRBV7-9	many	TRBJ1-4	CASSLRRENEKLFF	TGTGCCAGCAGCTTACGGCGAGAGAATGAAAAACTGTTTTTT
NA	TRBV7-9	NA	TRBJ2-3	CASSLPESSGTYTQYF	TGTGCCAGCAGCTTACCCGAATCGTCAGGGACATATACGCAGTATTTT
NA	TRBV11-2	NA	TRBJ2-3	CASSLRGMADTQYF	TGTGCTAGCAGCTTACGTGGGATGGCAGATACGCAGTATTTT
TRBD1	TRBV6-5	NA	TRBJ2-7	CANSSDRGSYEQYF	TGTGCCAACAGTTCGGACAGGGGCTCCTACGAGCAGTACTTC
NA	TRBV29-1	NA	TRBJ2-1	CSVATGSNEQFF	TGCAGCGTCGCAACAGGGAGTAATGAGCAGTTCTTC
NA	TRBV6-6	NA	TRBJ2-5	CAISYPQETQYF	TGTGCCATCAGTTACCCTCAAGAGACCCAGTACTTC
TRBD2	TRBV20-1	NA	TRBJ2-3	CSASRPGLARGSSSTDTQYF	TGCAGTGCCAGTCGCCCCGGACTAGCGAGAGGGTCGAGTAGCACAGATACGCAGTATTTT